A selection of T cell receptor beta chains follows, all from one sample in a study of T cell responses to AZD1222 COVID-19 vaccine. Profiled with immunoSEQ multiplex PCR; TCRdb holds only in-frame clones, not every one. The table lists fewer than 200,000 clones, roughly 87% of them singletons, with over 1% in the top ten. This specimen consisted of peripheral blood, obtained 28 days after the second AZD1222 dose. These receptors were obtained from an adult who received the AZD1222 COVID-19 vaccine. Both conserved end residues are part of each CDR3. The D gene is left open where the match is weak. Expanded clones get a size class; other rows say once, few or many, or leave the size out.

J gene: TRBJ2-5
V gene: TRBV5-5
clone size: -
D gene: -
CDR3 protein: CASSPWGSETQYF
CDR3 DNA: TGTGCCAGCAGTCCGTGGGGATCGGAGACCCAGTACTTC

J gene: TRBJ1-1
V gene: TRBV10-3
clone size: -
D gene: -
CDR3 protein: CAIRGNTEAFF
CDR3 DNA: TGTGCCATCAGGGGGAACACTGAAGCTTTCTTT

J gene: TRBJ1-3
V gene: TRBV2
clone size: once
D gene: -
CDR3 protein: CASSEGPVGNTIYF
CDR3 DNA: TGTGCCAGCAGTGAAGGGCCTGTCGGAAACACCATATATTTT

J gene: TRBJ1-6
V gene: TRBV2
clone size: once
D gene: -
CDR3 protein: CASSPGLVLYNSPLHF
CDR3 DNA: TGTGCCAGCAGCCCGGGTTTAGTCCTCTATAATTCACCCCTCCACTTT

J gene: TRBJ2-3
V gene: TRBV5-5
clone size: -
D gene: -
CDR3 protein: CASSPPGRDTQYF
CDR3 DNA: TGTGCCAGCAGCCCTCCTGGCCGTGATACGCAGTATTTT

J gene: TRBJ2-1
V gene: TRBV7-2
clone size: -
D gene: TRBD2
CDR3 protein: CASSFLAGAGGQFF
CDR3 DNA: TGTGCCAGCAGCTTCCTAGCGGGGGCGGGCGGGCAGTTCTTC

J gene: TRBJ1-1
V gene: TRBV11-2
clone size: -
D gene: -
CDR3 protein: CASSLSQFDTEAFF
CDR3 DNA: TGTGCCAGCAGCTTAAGTCAATTCGACACTGAAGCTTTCTTT

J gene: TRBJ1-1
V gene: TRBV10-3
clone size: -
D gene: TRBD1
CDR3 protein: CAITTGTGKNTEAFF
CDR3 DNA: TGTGCCATCACTACCGGGACAGGGAAGAACACTGAAGCTTTCTTT

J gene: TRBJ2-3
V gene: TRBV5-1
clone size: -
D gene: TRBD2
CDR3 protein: CASSTNPGTKTQYF
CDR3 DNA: TGCGCCAGCAGCACCAATCCCGGGACTAAGACGCAGTATTTT

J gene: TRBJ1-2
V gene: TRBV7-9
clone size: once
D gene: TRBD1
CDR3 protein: CASSLAGGAFYYGYTF
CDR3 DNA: TGTGCCAGCAGCTTGGCAGGGGGCGCATTCTATTATGGCTACACCTTC

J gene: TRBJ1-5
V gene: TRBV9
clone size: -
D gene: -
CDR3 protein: CASRAAFSNQPQHF
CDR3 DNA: TGTGCCAGCAGGGCAGCCTTTAGCAATCAGCCCCAGCATTTT

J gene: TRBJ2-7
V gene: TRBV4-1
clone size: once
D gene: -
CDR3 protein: CASSQGRARSSYEQYF
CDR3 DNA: TGCGCCAGCAGCCAAGGCAGGGCTAGGAGCTCCTACGAGCAGTACTTC

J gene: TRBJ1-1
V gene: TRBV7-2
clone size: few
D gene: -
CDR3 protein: CASSWGRNTEAFF
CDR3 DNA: TGTGCCAGCAGCTGGGGCAGGAACACTGAAGCTTTCTTT

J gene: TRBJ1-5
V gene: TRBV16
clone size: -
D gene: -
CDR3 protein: CASSAWVGEGAQHF
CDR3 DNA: TGTGCCAGCAGCGCTTGGGTGGGTGAAGGGGCCCAGCATTTT

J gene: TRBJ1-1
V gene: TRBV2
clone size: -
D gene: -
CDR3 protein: CASYPQRSFTEAFF
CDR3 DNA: TGTGCCAGCTACCCACAGAGGTCGTTCACTGAAGCTTTCTTT

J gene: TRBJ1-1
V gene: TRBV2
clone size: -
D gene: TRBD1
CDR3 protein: CASSEAGGRANTEAFF
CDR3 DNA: TGTGCCAGCAGTGAAGCAGGGGGCAGGGCAAACACTGAAGCTTTCTTT

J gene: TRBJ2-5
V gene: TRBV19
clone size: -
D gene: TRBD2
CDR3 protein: CASSFFAGDETQYF
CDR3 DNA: TGTGCCAGTAGTTTCTTTGCGGGGGATGAGACCCAGTACTTC

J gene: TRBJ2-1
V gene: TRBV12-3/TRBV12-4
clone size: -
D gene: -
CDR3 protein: CASSFVPPEQFF
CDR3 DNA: TGTGCCAGCAGTTTTGTCCCGCCTGAGCAGTTCTTC

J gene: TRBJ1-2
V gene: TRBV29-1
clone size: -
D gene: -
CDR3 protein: CSVDRDYGYTF
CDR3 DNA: TGCAGCGTTGACAGGGACTATGGCTACACCTTC

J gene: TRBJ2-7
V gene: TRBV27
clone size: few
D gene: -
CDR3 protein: CASSRTRGRYEQYF
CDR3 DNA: TGTGCCAGCAGTCGCACTCGGGGCCGCTACGAGCAGTACTTC

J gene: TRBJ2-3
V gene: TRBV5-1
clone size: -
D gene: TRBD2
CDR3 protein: CASSLEAGGPDTQYF
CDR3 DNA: TGCGCCAGCAGCTTGGAGGCGGGGGGGCCCGATACGCAGTATTTT

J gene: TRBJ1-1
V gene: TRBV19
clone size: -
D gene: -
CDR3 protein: CASSMDGVGGSTEAFF
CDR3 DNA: TGTGCCAGTAGTATGGACGGGGTGGGGGGTAGTACTGAAGCTTTCTTT

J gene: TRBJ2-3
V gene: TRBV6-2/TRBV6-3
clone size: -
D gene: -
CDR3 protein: CASSLTQQADTQYF
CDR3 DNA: TGTGCCAGCAGCCTGACCCAGCAGGCAGATACGCAGTATTTT

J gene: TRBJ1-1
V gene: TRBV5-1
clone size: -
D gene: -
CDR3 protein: CASSLGSSGLNTEAFF
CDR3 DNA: TGCGCCAGCAGCTTGGGATCCTCAGGGCTGAACACTGAAGCTTTCTTT

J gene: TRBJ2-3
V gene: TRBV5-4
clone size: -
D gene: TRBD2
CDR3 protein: CASSWTSGGEDTQYF
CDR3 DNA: TGTGCCAGCAGCTGGACTAGCGGCGGGGAGGATACGCAGTATTTT

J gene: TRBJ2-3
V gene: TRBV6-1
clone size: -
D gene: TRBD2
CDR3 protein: CASSEGGGDADTQYF
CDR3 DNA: TGTGCCAGCAGTGAAGGGGGGGGTGACGCAGATACGCAGTATTTT

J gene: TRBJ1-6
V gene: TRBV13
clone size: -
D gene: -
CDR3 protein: CASSLGGRGNSPLHF
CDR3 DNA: TGTGCCAGCAGCTTAGGGGGGAGGGGTAATTCACCCCTCCACTTT

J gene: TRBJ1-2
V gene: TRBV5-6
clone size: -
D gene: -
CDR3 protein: CASSLGGVRGNGYTF
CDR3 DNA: TGTGCCAGCAGCTTGGGAGGTGTGAGAGGCAACGGCTACACCTTC

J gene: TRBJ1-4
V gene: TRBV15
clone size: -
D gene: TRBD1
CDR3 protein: CATSRVAPGGFEKLFF
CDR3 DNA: TGTGCCACCAGCAGAGTTGCGCCAGGGGGCTTTGAAAAACTGTTTTTT

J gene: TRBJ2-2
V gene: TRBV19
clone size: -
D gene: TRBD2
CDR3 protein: CASSIGLAGTGELFF
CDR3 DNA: TGTGCCAGTAGTATAGGACTAGCGGGAACCGGGGAGCTGTTTTTT

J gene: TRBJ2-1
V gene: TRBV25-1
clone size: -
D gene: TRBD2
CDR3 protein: CASSEGPGWSGVYNEQFF
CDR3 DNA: TGTGCCAGCAGTGAAGGGCCTGGTTGGAGCGGGGTTTACAATGAGCAGTTCTTC

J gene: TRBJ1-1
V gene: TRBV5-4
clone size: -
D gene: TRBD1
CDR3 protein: CASSPPGGGTEAFF
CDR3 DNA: TGTGCCAGCAGCCCCCCAGGGGGAGGGACTGAAGCTTTCTTT

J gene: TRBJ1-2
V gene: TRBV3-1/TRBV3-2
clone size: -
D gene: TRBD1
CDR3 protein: CASSPGTGGYGYTF
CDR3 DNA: TGTGCCAGCAGCCCGGGGACAGGGGGTTATGGCTACACCTTC

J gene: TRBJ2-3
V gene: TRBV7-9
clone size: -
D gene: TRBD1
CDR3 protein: CASSLQGASDTQYF
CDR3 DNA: TGTGCCAGCAGCTTACAGGGGGCATCGGATACGCAGTATTTT

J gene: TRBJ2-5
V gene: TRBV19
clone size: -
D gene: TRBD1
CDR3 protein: CASSQQPGQQETQYF
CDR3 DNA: TGTGCCAGTAGTCAACAACCGGGACAGCAAGAGACCCAGTACTTC

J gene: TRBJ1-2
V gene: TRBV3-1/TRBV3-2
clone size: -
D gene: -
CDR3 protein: CASSPRPDYGYTF
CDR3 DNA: TGTGCCAGCAGCCCCCGCCCGGACTATGGCTACACCTTC

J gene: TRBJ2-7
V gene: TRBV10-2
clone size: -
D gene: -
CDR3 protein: CASSLSGWYEQYF
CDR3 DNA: TGCGCCAGCAGTCTCTCAGGGTGGTACGAGCAGTACTTC

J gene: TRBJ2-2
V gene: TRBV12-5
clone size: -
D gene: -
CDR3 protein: CASGEVVGELFF
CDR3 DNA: TGTGCTAGTGGGGAGGTGGTCGGGGAGCTGTTTTTT

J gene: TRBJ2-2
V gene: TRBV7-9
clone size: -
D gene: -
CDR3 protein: CASSAPQHTGELFF
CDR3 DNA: TGTGCCAGCAGCGCCCCTCAGCACACCGGGGAGCTGTTTTTT

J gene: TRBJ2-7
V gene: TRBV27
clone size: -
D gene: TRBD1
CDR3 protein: CASSSTGQGVFEQYF
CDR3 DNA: TGTGCCAGCAGTTCCACGGGACAGGGAGTTTTCGAGCAGTACTTC